The clone carrying this T cell receptor (beta chain) was recorded a few times. The entry originates in a study of T cell responses to AZD1222 COVID-19 vaccine. The table came from immunoSEQ multiplex PCR; TCRdb's copy has only in-frame clones and leaves some out. The profile shows approximately 82,000 clones, approximately 85% of them singletons. Germline V gene sequence: CDR1 SGHTA, CDR2 FQGNSA. V gave up 2 bases and J gave up 0 bases, with 5 bases separating them. This CDR3 is 14 amino acids long. This material consisted of peripheral blood, taken on day 0 of AZD1222 vaccination. This chain links TRBV7-2 with TRBJ1-5; no clear D gene. This clonotype was sampled from an adult in good health. CDR3 DNA: TGTGCCAGCAGCTTAACAAGTAGCAATCAGCCCCAGCATTTT. Protein sequence: CASSLTSSNQPQHF.